A single sample is the source of the 23 T cell receptor beta chains below, sequenced in a study of blood T cell repertoires in COVID-19. TCRdb's table, derived via immunoSEQ multiplex PCR, lists solely in-frame clones and lacks some. The repertoire holds 200,000 to 300,000 clones, 70% to 90% seen once, with nearly 2% in the top ten. The sequenced material came from peripheral blood. These receptors originate from a man aged 25 to 45 with active or convalescent COVID-19.

This chain joins TRBV27 and TRBJ2-7; D gene unclear. The CDR3 loop spans 12 amino acids. Per germline, CDR1 MNHEY and CDR2 SMNVEV (reference sequence). Trimming removed 6 bases from V and 4 bases from J, with 10 bases in between. CDR3 DNA: TGTGCCAGCAGGAACGGGTTATACGAGCAGTACTTC. It is translated as CASRNGLYEQYF.

The rearrangement links TRBV7-9 to TRBJ1-1; 8 nucleotides line up with TRBD1. CDR3 size: 16 residues. CDR1 is SEHNR and CDR2 is FQNEAQ in the germline V gene (reference sequence). After removal of 0 bases from V and 0 bases from J, the junction contained 3 bases not matched to a gene. The CDR3 region is CASSLAQTGVNTEAFF. The CDR3 bases are TGTGCCAGCAGCTTAGCCCAGACAGGGGTGAACACTGAAGCTTTCTTT.

This chain connects TRBV7-9 to TRBJ1-1; no reliable D call. CDR3 length: 16 residues. Germline V gene data show CDR1 as SEHNR and CDR2 as FQNEAQ (reference sequence). V lost 3 bases and J lost 0, with 14 bases in between. The DNA of the CDR3 is TGTGCCAGCAGCTTCGTACCAGGTTTCATGAACACTGAAGCTTTCTTT. Amino acid sequence: CASSFVPGFMNTEAFF.

This sequence joins TRBV7-2 and TRBJ2-1; TRBD2 matches 13 bases. This CDR3 has 15 residues. Germline CDR1 is SGHTA and CDR2 is FQGNSA. V lost 4 bases, J lost 10 bases, and 7 bases stayed unmatched. The CDR3 sequence is CASSSTSGGAGEQFF. The CDR3 DNA follows: TGTGCCAGCAGCTCTACTAGCGGGGGGGCTGGGGAGCAGTTCTTC. Full variable domain (outside the CDR3, taken from reference TRBV7-2 and TRBJ2-1): GAGVSQSPSNKVTEKGKDVELRCDPISGHTALYWYRQSLGQGLEFLIYFQGNSAPDKSGLPSDRFSAERTGGSVSTLTIQRTQQEDSAVYLCASSSTSGGAGEQFFGPGTRLTVL.

The rearrangement joins TRBV6-5 to TRBJ1-6; TRBD1 might be the D (5 bases). The CDR3 totals 16 residues. Germline-derived CDR1 and CDR2 are MNHEY and SVGAGI. Deletions cut 0 bases from V and 6 bases from J, with 12 bases between. The CDR3 nucleotides read TGTGCCAGCAGTTACTCGTCCGTAAGGGGTAATTCACCCCTCCACTTT. Translating gives CASSYSSVRGNSPLHF.

Notes on this clone: This specimen includes other DNA sequences encoding the same CDR3. The rearrangement joins TRBV6-2 or TRBV6-3 to TRBJ1-2; no definite D call. V lost 2 bases and J 2 bases, leaving 12 bases between the germline ends. The CDR3 is 15 residues long. CDR1 MNHEY and CDR2 SVGEGT come from the germline V gene. The CDR3 protein is CASSYAGRANYGYTF. The CDR3 nucleotides read TGTGCCAGCAGTTACGCGGGAAGAGCGAACTATGGCTACACCTTC.

This clone turned up a few times. The rearrangement links TRBV11-2 to TRBJ1-2; TRBD1 agrees at 7 bases. CDR3 size: 18 residues. Germline CDR1 reads SGHAT; CDR2 reads FQNNGV. The junction had 14 bases not matched to a gene; V was cut back by 1 base and J by 3 bases. The CDR3 nucleotides read TGTGCCAGCAGCTTAGCCCCCCTGACAGGCAGGGGGTACTATGGCTACACCTTC. It yields the protein CASSLAPLTGRGYYGYTF.

The rearrangement joins TRBV3-1 (or the pseudogene TRBV3-2) to TRBJ1-4; D may be TRBD1 (6 bases). The CDR3 is made up of 22 amino acids. V was pared by 0 bases and J by 0 bases, with 26 bases between. Germline V CDR1 and CDR2: LGHDT, YNNKEL (reference sequence). CDR3 DNA sequence: TGTGCCAGCAGCCAAGATTATTGCGGTTCGGACAGACCCTTCCCAACTAATGAAAAACTGTTTTTT. Translating it yields CASSQDYCGSDRPFPTNEKLFF.

This chain uses TRBV6-5 with TRBJ1-3; weak D call: TRBD1 (5 bases). The germline CDR1 and CDR2 sequences are MNHEY and SVGAGI. V was cut by 6 bases and J by 9 bases, with 15 bases left in between. The CDR3 covers 13 residues. CDR3 in DNA: TGTGCCAGCAGGGGACTCGGGGAGAGCACCATATATTTT. As protein: CASRGLGESTIYF.

This rearrangement joins TRBV7-8 to TRBJ2-6, with D possibly matching TRBD2 (5 bases). In germline, CDR1 is SGHVS, CDR2 FQNEAQ. The V end lost 7 bases, the J end lost 6 bases, and 13 bases lay between the germline ends. The CDR3 spans 14 residues. The CDR3 nucleotides read TGTGCCAGCACTCTGCTCCGGGAGGCCAACGTCCTGACTTTC. This codes for CASTLLREANVLTF.

The CDR3 protein is CASRVDSPTTLGFSQPQHF. The CDR3 DNA follows: TGTGCCAGCAGGGTCGACAGCCCCACGACCTTGGGGTTTAGTCAGCCCCAGCATTTT. The V and J genes are TRBV6-9 and TRBJ1-5; maybe TRBD1 (5 bases). The CDR3 covers 19 residues. Germline CDR1 reads MNHGY; CDR2 reads SVAAGI. Deletions cut 6 bases from V and 6 bases from J, with 30 bases between.

The chain recombines TRBV5-6 with TRBJ1-1; possible D gene TRBD1, 6 bases. The CDR3 has 12 amino acids. Germline values: CDR1 SGHDT, CDR2 YYEEEE. With 2 bases removed from V and 11 bases from J, the gap between germline ends came to 13 bases. This CDR3 reads CASSFGGGRAFF. CDR3 sequence (DNA): TGTGCCAGCAGCTTTGGCGGGGGCAGGGCTTTCTTT.

The chain has TRBV6-2 or TRBV6-3 and TRBJ2-3, with unresolved D. V was clipped by 0 bases and J by 3 bases, with 7 bases between them. The CDR3 covers 14 residues. Per germline, CDR1 MNHEY and CDR2 SVGEGT. In DNA form, the CDR3 reads TGTGCCAGCAGTTACTCTTCCAGGACAGATACGCAGTATTTT. This sequence encodes CASSYSSRTDTQYF.

This clone was recorded a few times. The V gene is TRBV9, the J gene TRBJ2-1; 14 bases line up with TRBD2. CDR3 length equals 18 residues. Germline CDR1 and CDR2: SGDLS and YYNGEE. J lost 7 bases, V lost 0 bases, and 9 bases had no gene match. CDR3 nucleotides: TGTGCCAGCAGCGTAGCATTCGGGACTAGCGGGGGATCGAATGAGCAGTTCTTC. Its translation: CASSVAFGTSGGSNEQFF.

J is TRBJ2-7 and V is TRBV6-5; D might be TRBD2 (5 bases). CDR1 and CDR2 from the germline V gene are MNHEY and SVGAGI. The length of the CDR3 is 14 residues. V lost 6 bases and J 4 bases, leaving 16 bases between the germline ends. The CDR3 region has the DNA TGTGCCAGCAGATACGCCCCCGGGGAATACGAGCAGTACTTC. Its translation is CASRYAPGEYEQYF.

The chain couples TRBV5-6 to TRBJ1-1; the D is unclear. Germline-derived CDR1 and CDR2 are SGHDT and YYEEEE. The CDR3 totals 15 residues. Trimming left V 2 bases short and J 2 bases short, with 13 bases between. CDR3 nucleotide sequence: TGTGCCAGCAGCTTCGGTGGCGGATATAACACTGAAGCTTTCTTT. It yields the protein CASSFGGGYNTEAFF.

This chain joins TRBV9 and TRBJ2-3; 8 bases match TRBD1. J lost 4 bases, V lost 0 bases, and 10 bases had no gene match. CDR1 is SGDLS, CDR2 YYNGEE, per germline. The CDR3 runs 17 residues. The CDR3 region is CASSVAQPGQVSDTQYF. For the CDR3, the DNA is TGTGCCAGCAGCGTAGCCCAACCGGGACAGGTGTCAGATACGCAGTATTTT.

This clone occurred once. The rearrangement uses TRBV19 and TRBJ2-7; TRBD1 matches 9 bases. Germline trimming cut 5 bases from V and 5 bases from J; bases unmatched to any gene: 10. CDR1 and CDR2 (germline): LNHDA, SQIVND (reference sequence). The CDR3 runs to 15 residues. CDR3 in DNA: TGTGCCAGTAGTCCTTCCCGGACAGGGGACCACGAGCAGTACTTC. Translated: CASSPSRTGDHEQYF.

This clone was seen only once. V is TRBV7-9 and J is TRBJ1-1, with 10 bases fitting TRBD1. CDR3 size: 18 residues. Germline V gene data show CDR1 as SEHNR and CDR2 as FQNEAQ (reference sequence). The V segment lost 7 bases and the J segment 1 base; nucleotides outside the gene matches: 15. The CDR3 sequence: CASTLGQGIVVKNTEAFF. CDR3 DNA sequence: TGTGCCAGCACCTTGGGACAGGGGATCGTGGTAAAGAACACTGAAGCTTTCTTT.

This rearrangement joins TRBV10-3 to TRBJ1-2; 7 bases agree with TRBD1. This CDR3 is 14 amino acids long. Unmatched junction bases numbered 8, after V lost 2 bases and J lost 8 bases. Germline V CDR1 and CDR2: ENHRY, SYGVKD. As DNA, the CDR3 is TGTGCCATCAGTGAGGGGGGACAGTCTACGGGCTACACCTTC. As protein: CAISEGGQSTGYTF.

The chain carries TRBV2 and TRBJ2-7; TRBD2 agrees at 10 bases. Germline V lookup: CDR1 SNHLY, CDR2 FYNNEI. CDR3 length: 15 amino acids. V trimming: 2 bases; J trimming: 6 bases; junction bases outside the gene matches: 7. CDR3 sequence: CASSEFSGGHGEQYF. CDR3 in DNA: TGTGCCAGCAGTGAATTTAGCGGGGGGCACGGCGAGCAGTACTTC.

V gene TRBV19 combines with J gene TRBJ2-3; no clear D gene. The germline gives CDR1 LNHDA, CDR2 SQIVND (reference sequence). This CDR3 comprises 14 residues. V was cut by 5 bases and J by 1 base, with 10 bases left in between. The CDR3 here is CASSAQFRTDTQYF. For the CDR3, the DNA is TGTGCCAGTAGTGCCCAGTTCCGCACAGATACGCAGTATTTT. Using reference TRBV19 and TRBJ2-3 for the parts outside the CDR3, the full variable domain is DGGITQSPKYLFRKEGQNVTLSCEQNLNHDAMYWYRQDPGQGLRLIYYSQIVNDFQKGDIAEGYSVSREKKESFPLTVTSAQKNPTAFYLCASSAQFRTDTQYFGPGTRLTVL.

The genes are TRBV2 and TRBJ1-5; D is perhaps TRBD1 (5 bases). CDR1 is SNHLY, CDR2 FYNNEI, per germline. CDR3 size: 13 residues. Trimming took 4 bases from V and 5 from J, leaving 9 bases between them. In DNA form, the CDR3 reads TGTGCCAGCAGTGTTCAGGGTTATCAGCCCCAGCATTTT. Its protein product is CASSVQGYQPQHF.